The rows below give T cell receptor beta chains drawn from one sample of a study of control samples from healthy donors and cancer patients. Method: immunoSEQ multiplex PCR; TCRdb's copy keeps in-frame clones and lacks some. This table holds tens of thousands of clones, 85% to 90% found once. Sequences were obtained from blood. These receptors were taken from a man aged 50-60 years in good health. Both conserved end residues are part of each CDR3. Fields, in order: J gene, V gene, clone size, D gene, CDR3 DNA, CDR3 protein. The D gene is left open where the match is weak. Clone sizes are given selectively: once, few, many, or a class where the clone is expanded.

j_call: TRBJ1-4
v_call: TRBV28
clone_size: once
d_call: -
cdr3_nt: TGTGCCAGCAGTTCGCACGGACAGAATAATGAAAAACTGTTTTTT
cdr3_aa: CASSSHGQNNEKLFF

j_call: TRBJ1-1
v_call: TRBV27
clone_size: -
d_call: TRBD1
cdr3_nt: TGTGCCAGCAGTTTACGACAGGGGATTACTGAAGCTTTCTTT
cdr3_aa: CASSLRQGITEAFF

j_call: TRBJ1-5
v_call: TRBV19
clone_size: -
d_call: -
cdr3_nt: TGTGCCAGTAGAGGCCCAGGACGGAGGAATCAGCCCCAGCATTTT
cdr3_aa: CASRGPGRRNQPQHF

j_call: TRBJ2-6
v_call: TRBV18
clone_size: -
d_call: TRBD1
cdr3_nt: TGTGCCAGCTCACCCCGGACAGGGCCTGGGGCCAACGTCCTGACTTTC
cdr3_aa: CASSPRTGPGANVLTF

j_call: TRBJ2-1
v_call: TRBV25-1
clone_size: once
d_call: -
cdr3_nt: TGTGCCAGCAGAGGGGACACCAATGAGCAGTTCTTC
cdr3_aa: CASRGDTNEQFF

j_call: TRBJ2-3
v_call: TRBV19
clone_size: -
d_call: -
cdr3_nt: TGTGCCAGTAGTATGGGGGGTGGTCCAGATACGCAGTATTTT
cdr3_aa: CASSMGGGPDTQYF

j_call: TRBJ1-2
v_call: TRBV19
clone_size: -
d_call: -
cdr3_nt: TGTGCCAGTACCCGATCCTTCCAGGGTGGCTACACCTTC
cdr3_aa: CASTRSFQGGYTF

j_call: TRBJ1-5
v_call: TRBV27
clone_size: -
d_call: -
cdr3_nt: TGTGCCAGCAGTCCGTGGGACGTTTCTCAGCCCCAGCATTTT
cdr3_aa: CASSPWDVSQPQHF

j_call: TRBJ2-3
v_call: TRBV6-4
clone_size: -
d_call: -
cdr3_nt: TGTGCCAGCAGTGCGGGGGGCACAGATACGCAGTATTTT
cdr3_aa: CASSAGGTDTQYF

j_call: TRBJ1-2
v_call: TRBV12-3/TRBV12-4
clone_size: -
d_call: -
cdr3_nt: TGTGCCAGCAGTTTGGGGGGAGGCTACACCTTC
cdr3_aa: CASSLGGGYTF

j_call: TRBJ1-2
v_call: TRBV12-5
clone_size: -
d_call: -
cdr3_nt: TGTGCTAGTGGTTTGGAGGGCAGGATCGGTTATGGCTACACCTTC
cdr3_aa: CASGLEGRIGYGYTF

j_call: TRBJ2-2
v_call: TRBV10-2
clone_size: -
d_call: TRBD2
cdr3_nt: TGCGCCAGCAGTGACCTAGCGGACTTGAACACCGGGGAGCTGTTTTTT
cdr3_aa: CASSDLADLNTGELFF

j_call: TRBJ1-2
v_call: TRBV2
clone_size: -
d_call: -
cdr3_nt: TGTGCCAGCATCAATCCCGGGAACTATGGCTACACCTTC
cdr3_aa: CASINPGNYGYTF

j_call: TRBJ2-1
v_call: TRBV3-1/TRBV3-2
clone_size: -
d_call: -
cdr3_nt: TGTGCCAGCAGCCTTGGGGCTAGTGAGCAGTTCTTC
cdr3_aa: CASSLGASEQFF

j_call: TRBJ2-1
v_call: TRBV18
clone_size: -
d_call: -
cdr3_nt: TGTGCCAGCTCACCACTGGAGGGCGGCGAGCAGTTCTTC
cdr3_aa: CASSPLEGGEQFF

j_call: TRBJ1-6
v_call: TRBV7-7
clone_size: -
d_call: -
cdr3_nt: TGTGCCAACAGCCAGGACAGAAATTCACCCCTCCACTTT
cdr3_aa: CANSQDRNSPLHF

j_call: TRBJ1-1
v_call: TRBV12-5
clone_size: -
d_call: -
cdr3_nt: TGTGCTAGTGGTTTGGCTCTAGGGATGAACACTGAAGCTTTCTTT
cdr3_aa: CASGLALGMNTEAFF

j_call: TRBJ2-1
v_call: TRBV7-7
clone_size: -
d_call: TRBD1
cdr3_nt: TGTGCTAGCAGCCAAGGACAGGGAGTAGCCAATGAGCAGTTCTTC
cdr3_aa: CASSQGQGVANEQFF

j_call: TRBJ2-5
v_call: TRBV19
clone_size: -
d_call: -
cdr3_nt: TGTGCCACCACCCTAGGGACCCAGTACTTC
cdr3_aa: CATTLGTQYF

j_call: TRBJ2-3
v_call: TRBV7-2
clone_size: -
d_call: -
cdr3_nt: TGTGCCAGCAGCTGGCAGGGACTCCCCACAGATACGCAGTATTTT
cdr3_aa: CASSWQGLPTDTQYF

j_call: TRBJ1-1
v_call: TRBV10-2
clone_size: -
d_call: TRBD1
cdr3_nt: TGCGCCAGCAGTGAGCGACAGGGGGCGACTGAAGCTTTCTTT
cdr3_aa: CASSERQGATEAFF

j_call: TRBJ2-5
v_call: TRBV30
clone_size: -
d_call: TRBD2
cdr3_nt: TGTGCCTGGAGCCTAGCGGGGGGGGGTGAGACCCAGTACTTC
cdr3_aa: CAWSLAGGGETQYF

j_call: TRBJ2-3
v_call: TRBV6-5
clone_size: -
d_call: TRBD2
cdr3_nt: TGTGCCAGCAGTACCGGGGGGGCAGGGACAGATACGCAGTATTTT
cdr3_aa: CASSTGGAGTDTQYF

j_call: TRBJ1-2
v_call: TRBV2
clone_size: -
d_call: TRBD1
cdr3_nt: TGTGCCAGCAGTCCTGCCTTACAGGGGTTCTATGGCTACACCTTC
cdr3_aa: CASSPALQGFYGYTF

j_call: TRBJ1-5
v_call: TRBV5-6
clone_size: -
d_call: -
cdr3_nt: TGTGCCAGCAGCTTACCCAATCAGCCCCAGCATTTT
cdr3_aa: CASSLPNQPQHF

j_call: TRBJ1-2
v_call: TRBV19
clone_size: -
d_call: -
cdr3_nt: TGTGCCTCCGGGGACGCAGGCTATGGCTACACCTTC
cdr3_aa: CASGDAGYGYTF

j_call: TRBJ2-7
v_call: TRBV6-6
clone_size: -
d_call: -
cdr3_nt: TGTGCCAGCAGTTACTCGCACGCCTCCTACGAGCAGTACTTC
cdr3_aa: CASSYSHASYEQYF

j_call: TRBJ1-1
v_call: TRBV9
clone_size: -
d_call: TRBD1
cdr3_nt: TGTGCCAGCAGCTTGGACAGGGGTGGAACTGAAGCTTTCTTT
cdr3_aa: CASSLDRGGTEAFF

j_call: TRBJ1-1
v_call: TRBV5-4
clone_size: -
d_call: -
cdr3_nt: TGTGCCAGCAGCTTCCCGGAGGGGACTGAAGCTTTCTTT
cdr3_aa: CASSFPEGTEAFF

j_call: TRBJ2-6
v_call: TRBV5-1
clone_size: -
d_call: -
cdr3_nt: TGCGCCAGCAGCCCAGGGGGGTCTGGGGCCAACGTCCTGACTTTC
cdr3_aa: CASSPGGSGANVLTF

j_call: TRBJ1-2
v_call: TRBV7-3
clone_size: -
d_call: -
cdr3_nt: TGTGCCAGCAGCTCGGACACCAGTGTTTATGGCTACACCTTC
cdr3_aa: CASSSDTSVYGYTF

j_call: TRBJ2-3
v_call: TRBV18
clone_size: -
d_call: -
cdr3_nt: TGTGCCAGCTCCCCAGGCAGGCCAGGGCTGACAGATACGCAGTATTTT
cdr3_aa: CASSPGRPGLTDTQYF

j_call: TRBJ1-4
v_call: TRBV5-6
clone_size: -
d_call: TRBD1
cdr3_nt: TGTGCCAGCAGCACCTTACTTGGACAGGGACAGAAGGAAAAACTGTTTTTT
cdr3_aa: CASSTLLGQGQKEKLFF

j_call: TRBJ1-1
v_call: TRBV11-2
clone_size: -
d_call: -
cdr3_nt: TGTGCCAGCAGCTTAAACAGGAACACTGAAGCTTTCTTT
cdr3_aa: CASSLNRNTEAFF

j_call: TRBJ1-6
v_call: TRBV5-8
clone_size: -
d_call: -
cdr3_nt: TGTGCCAGCAGCTTGGGCGGGAATTCACCCCTCCACTTT
cdr3_aa: CASSLGGNSPLHF

j_call: TRBJ2-7
v_call: TRBV2
clone_size: -
d_call: TRBD1
cdr3_nt: TGTGCCAGCAGGGTCGGACAGGGGGCTATTTACGAGCAGTACTTC
cdr3_aa: CASRVGQGAIYEQYF

j_call: TRBJ2-1
v_call: TRBV15
clone_size: -
d_call: -
cdr3_nt: TGTGCCACCAGCAGAGGAGGGGAAGGGACCTACAATGAGCAGTTCTTC
cdr3_aa: CATSRGGEGTYNEQFF

j_call: TRBJ1-2
v_call: TRBV14
clone_size: once
d_call: TRBD1
cdr3_nt: TGTGCCAGCAGTACCGGGACAGGGGGCGTTTACTATGGCTACACCTTC
cdr3_aa: CASSTGTGGVYYGYTF

j_call: TRBJ2-5
v_call: TRBV13
clone_size: -
d_call: -
cdr3_nt: TGTGCCAGCAGCTACAGGGGAGGGGAGACCCAGTACTTC
cdr3_aa: CASSYRGGETQYF

j_call: TRBJ1-1
v_call: TRBV28
clone_size: -
d_call: -
cdr3_nt: TGTGCCACCTTGGGACCCTCGAACACTGAAGCTTTCTTT
cdr3_aa: CATLGPSNTEAFF

j_call: TRBJ2-1
v_call: TRBV7-2
clone_size: once
d_call: -
cdr3_nt: TGTGCCAGCAGCCCCGGGACAACCAACAATGAGCAGTTCTTC
cdr3_aa: CASSPGTTNNEQFF

j_call: TRBJ1-5
v_call: TRBV7-8
clone_size: -
d_call: -
cdr3_nt: TGTGCCAGCAGCTTAGAGGGCTATAGCAATCAGCCCCAGCATTTT
cdr3_aa: CASSLEGYSNQPQHF

j_call: TRBJ2-1
v_call: TRBV29-1
clone_size: -
d_call: -
cdr3_nt: TGCAGCGTTGACGGGACGGGGGGCACCCTAGAGGAGCAGTTCTTC
cdr3_aa: CSVDGTGGTLEEQFF

j_call: TRBJ2-3
v_call: TRBV19
clone_size: once
d_call: -
cdr3_nt: TGTGCCAGTAGTGGAGGGGATACGCAGTATTTT
cdr3_aa: CASSGGDTQYF

j_call: TRBJ2-7
v_call: TRBV7-3
clone_size: -
d_call: -
cdr3_nt: TGTGCCAGCAGCTTAACGGCGAGTACCTACGAGCAGTACTTC
cdr3_aa: CASSLTASTYEQYF

j_call: TRBJ1-1
v_call: TRBV25-1
clone_size: -
d_call: -
cdr3_nt: TGTGCCAGTCAAGGAGGAAGGACTGAAGCTTTCTTT
cdr3_aa: CASQGGRTEAFF

j_call: TRBJ2-5
v_call: TRBV24-1
clone_size: -
d_call: -
cdr3_nt: TGTGCCACCAGTGGGGGGGAGGCAGGGGGTAAGACCCAGTACTTC
cdr3_aa: CATSGGEAGGKTQYF

j_call: TRBJ2-5
v_call: TRBV15
clone_size: -
d_call: -
cdr3_nt: TGTGCCACCAGCAGAGAAGACTTCCAAGAGACCCAGTACTTC
cdr3_aa: CATSREDFQETQYF

j_call: TRBJ1-1
v_call: TRBV2
clone_size: -
d_call: TRBD1
cdr3_nt: TGTGCCAGCAGTGAAGAGGGGGCGCGAACTGAAGCTTTCTTT
cdr3_aa: CASSEEGARTEAFF

j_call: TRBJ2-5
v_call: TRBV6-5
clone_size: -
d_call: -
cdr3_nt: TGTGCCAGCAGCGGCAGGGGAGGTCGGGAGACCCAGTACTTC
cdr3_aa: CASSGRGGRETQYF

j_call: TRBJ2-7
v_call: TRBV7-8
clone_size: -
d_call: -
cdr3_nt: TGTGCCAGCAGCTTAGACAACTACGAGCAGTACTTC
cdr3_aa: CASSLDNYEQYF

j_call: TRBJ2-7
v_call: TRBV6-5
clone_size: -
d_call: TRBD2
cdr3_nt: TGTGCCAGCAGTTCCACTAGCGGGGGGGCCTACGAGCAGTACTTC
cdr3_aa: CASSSTSGGAYEQYF

j_call: TRBJ2-1
v_call: TRBV27
clone_size: -
d_call: TRBD1
cdr3_nt: TGTGCCAGCAGTTCCGGGACAGGGGTTACCAATGAGCAGTTCTTC
cdr3_aa: CASSSGTGVTNEQFF

j_call: TRBJ1-2
v_call: TRBV7-9
clone_size: -
d_call: -
cdr3_nt: TGTGCCAGCAGCTTAAAGGGGCATGGCTACACCTTC
cdr3_aa: CASSLKGHGYTF

j_call: TRBJ1-2
v_call: TRBV5-1
clone_size: -
d_call: -
cdr3_nt: TGCGCCAGCAGCTTGGCAGGGGACTATGGCTACACCTTC
cdr3_aa: CASSLAGDYGYTF

j_call: TRBJ1-5
v_call: TRBV5-1
clone_size: -
d_call: TRBD1
cdr3_nt: TGCGCCAGCAGCTTGCTAACAGGGGTTCAGCCCCAGCATTTT
cdr3_aa: CASSLLTGVQPQHF

j_call: TRBJ1-5
v_call: TRBV19
clone_size: -
d_call: -
cdr3_nt: TGTGCCGGTAGTGACGGCTATCAGCCCCAGCATTTT
cdr3_aa: CAGSDGYQPQHF

j_call: TRBJ2-1
v_call: TRBV11-2
clone_size: -
d_call: -
cdr3_nt: TGTGCCAGCAGCTTATCAGGGGGGACCTACAATGAGCAGTTCTTC
cdr3_aa: CASSLSGGTYNEQFF

j_call: TRBJ1-4
v_call: TRBV19
clone_size: -
d_call: -
cdr3_nt: TGTGCCAGTAGTATAACTCCGAATAATGAAAAACTGTTTTTT
cdr3_aa: CASSITPNNEKLFF

j_call: TRBJ2-5
v_call: TRBV3-1/TRBV3-2
clone_size: -
d_call: -
cdr3_nt: TGTGCCAGCAGCCAACCCGGCGGGGGCGGAGGGGAGACCCAGTACTTC
cdr3_aa: CASSQPGGGGGETQYF